This T cell receptor beta chain originates from a study of blood T cell repertoires in COVID-19. Background on the study: The samples span acute and convalescent COVID-19 from the United States, Italy and Spain. PBMCs, B-cell-depleted T cells, or T cells were the source of the cDNA or gDNA that made up the material.

Original data processing: Amplification of reference gene primers provided the estimated nucleated cell counts. Sequencing used immunoSEQ multiplex PCR; TCRdb keeps in-frame clones, though not all of them. The D gene and trimming were derived from the DNA, and the V and J assignments and clone size from that table. The data show around 200,000 clones, around 80% seen once. Deletions cut 6 bases from V and 0 bases from J, with 14 bases between. The germline V gene has CDR1 SEHNR and CDR2 FQNEAQ (reference sequence). CDR3 length: 15 amino acids. The sequenced material came from peripheral blood. The genes are TRBV7-9 and TRBJ1-1, with D unresolved. The TCR sequence derives from a human donor in a cohort sampled during active COVID-19. The CDR3 loop reads CASRPRPGLNTEAFF. DNA for the CDR3: TGTGCCAGCAGACCTAGACCCGGGTTGAACACTGAAGCTTTCTTT.